These T cell receptor beta chains were read from a single sample in a study of Ad26.COV2.S vaccination and SARS-CoV-2 variants. Produced via immunoSEQ multiplex PCR; TCRdb's table is partial and in-frame only. The table lists around 270,000 clones, around 88% of them singletons, with less than 3% in the top ten. Sequenced material: peripheral blood, taken in a trial of Ad26.COV2.S vaccine versus placebo. The origin of the receptors is a person between 18 and 65 years old who received the Ad26.COV2.S COVID-19 vaccine or a placebo. CDR3s include the opening cysteine and the closing phenylalanine or tryptophan. D genes are given only for firm matches. Not all rows give a size; the values are once, few, many and, for expanded clones, a class.

-,TRBV5-1,TRBJ1-4,16,-,CASSRGQRNLNEKLFF,TGCGCCAGCAGCAGAGGACAGCGGAATCTTAATGAAAAACTGTTTTTT
-,TRBV4-3,TRBJ1-6,14,-,CASSQAAEASPLHF,TGCGCCAGCAGCCAAGCTGCGGAGGCTTCACCCCTCCACTTT
-,TRBV2,TRBJ1-1,15,-,CASSIDRPPNTEAFF,TGTGCCAGCAGTATAGACCGGCCCCCGAACACTGAAGCTTTCTTT
-,TRBV18,TRBJ2-7,13,-,CASSRGQAYEQYF,TGTGCCAGCTCACGCGGCCAGGCGTACGAGCAGTACTTC
TRBD1,TRBV30,TRBJ1-2,15,-,CAGKEGQGVVYGYTF,TGTGCCGGAAAGGAAGGACAGGGAGTAGTCTATGGCTACACCTTC
TRBD1,TRBV2,TRBJ1-5,15,-,CASNRQVRGNQPQHF,TGTGCCAGCAACCGACAGGTCAGGGGGAATCAGCCCCAGCATTTT
-,TRBV7-2,TRBJ2-5,15,-,CASSSSRGNQETQYF,TGTGCCAGCAGCTCCTCAAGGGGGAACCAAGAGACCCAGTACTTC
-,TRBV7-9,TRBJ1-2,14,-,CASSPDGGNYGYTF,TGTGCCAGCAGCCCGGACGGAGGCAACTATGGCTACACCTTC
-,TRBV6-2/TRBV6-3,TRBJ1-2,16,-,CASSNLNYRENYGYTF,TGTGCCAGCAGCAACCTTAATTACAGGGAAAACTATGGCTACACCTTC
-,TRBV30,TRBJ1-2,14,-,CAWSKEGDSYGYTF,TGCGCCTGGAGTAAGGAAGGGGATAGCTATGGCTACACCTTC
-,TRBV5-3,TRBJ1-3,14,-,CARTHGRNHGTIYF,TGTGCCAGGACCCATGGAAGGAATCATGGCACCATATATTTT
-,TRBV7-9,TRBJ1-6,14,-,CASSLGQKNSPLHF,TGTGCCAGCAGCTTAGGACAGAAGAATTCACCCCTCCACTTT
TRBD1,TRBV6-5,TRBJ2-1,15,few,CASRTGTGSYNEQFF,TGTGCCAGCAGGACCGGGACAGGCTCCTACAATGAGCAGTTCTTC
TRBD2,TRBV7-2,TRBJ2-4,16,-,CASSPTSGLAKNIQYF,TGTGCCAGCAGCCCTACTAGCGGGCTAGCCAAAAACATTCAGTACTTC
-,TRBV7-9,TRBJ1-1,13,-,CASTPSGYTEAFF,TGTGCCAGCACCCCTAGTGGGTACACTGAAGCTTTCTTT
-,TRBV5-1,TRBJ2-3,12,-,CASSLAGDTQYF,TGCGCCAGCAGCTTGGCGGGAGATACGCAGTATTTT